A single sample is the source of the 18 T cell receptor beta chains below, sequenced in a study of siplizumab effects on memory and regulatory T cells. Libraries were prepared by immunoSEQ multiplex PCR; TCRdb keeps only in-frame clonotypes and omits some of them. Of approximately 46,000 clones listed, over 90% were seen once; the top ten hold under 20%. The sample taken for sequencing was CD8+ T cells sorted from blood. The receptors shown here come from a human donor in good health.

V is TRBV10-1 and J is TRBJ1-1, with no clear D. The ends were cut back, 3 bases at V and 1 base at J, with 3 bases in the middle. The CDR3 is 12 residues long. Per germline, CDR1 WNHNN and CDR2 SYGVQD (reference sequence). The CDR3 nucleotides read TGCGCCAGCAGTGAACGGAACACTGAAGCTTTCTTT. Protein product: CASSERNTEAFF.

This chain links TRBV11-2 with TRBJ2-1; 14 nucleotides match TRBD2. The CDR3 loop spans 18 amino acids. The germline V gene encodes CDR1 SGHAT and CDR2 FQNNGV. V was clipped by 1 base and J by 2 bases; unmatched bases: 4. CDR3 nucleotides: TGTGCCAGCAGCTTAGGTGGACTAGCGGGAGGTACCTACAATGAGCAGTTCTTC. This gives the protein CASSLGGLAGGTYNEQFF.

This chain links TRBV7-9 with TRBJ2-2; 7 nucleotides align to TRBD2. V lost 5 bases to trimming and J lost 3 bases; unmatched junction nucleotides: 9. CDR1 SEHNR and CDR2 FQNEAQ come from the germline V gene (reference sequence). The CDR3 has 16 residues. In DNA, the CDR3 is TGTGCCAGCAGCGATCTACTAGCGTTAGACACCGGGGAGCTGTTTTTT. Translation gives CASSDLLALDTGELFF.

The chain is built from TRBV10-3 and TRBJ2-2; 9 bases match TRBD2. V lost 4 bases, J lost 3 bases, and 6 bases stayed unmatched. Germline CDR1 and CDR2: ENHRY and SYGVKD. The CDR3 sequence is 16 residues long. The CDR3 protein is CAISAEREVDTGELFF. The CDR3 DNA reads TGTGCCATCAGTGCCGAGCGGGAGGTCGACACCGGGGAGCTGTTTTTT.

J is TRBJ1-2 and V is TRBV2; 7 bases align to TRBD1. With 5 bases clipped from V and 2 bases from J, the junction kept 11 bases outside the gene matches. CDR1 is SNHLY, CDR2 FYNNEI, per germline. The CDR3 length is 16 residues. CDR3 bases: TGTGCCAGCAGTCCACTGACAGGGTTGGTGAACTATGGCTACACCTTC. It codes for CASSPLTGLVNYGYTF.

This clone is a singleton in its sample. This chain joins TRBV11-2 and TRBJ2-3; D not resolved. The V gene's germline CDR1 is SGHAT and CDR2 FQNNGV. This CDR3 comprises 11 residues. The V and J ends lost 1 base and 6 bases respectively, with 2 bases between them. Written as DNA, the CDR3 is TGTGCCAGCAGCTTAGTGGATACGCAGTATTTT. This codes for CASSLVDTQYF.

The chain employs TRBV10-2 and TRBJ2-1; 7 bases fit TRBD2. Germline V lookup: CDR1 WSHSY, CDR2 SAAADI. The V gene end was trimmed by 2 bases and the J gene end by 5 bases; junction bases not matched to a gene: 3. The length of the CDR3 is 14 residues. The CDR3 DNA reads TGCGCCAGCAGTGAGCTTCTAGCGGACAATGAGCAGTTCTTC. Protein: CASSELLADNEQFF.

V and J are TRBV5-1 and TRBJ1-1; D is undetermined. V was shortened by 2 bases and J by 1 base, with 6 bases between the two germline ends. There are 13 residues in the CDR3. Germline V lookup: CDR1 SGHRS, CDR2 YFSETQ. The CDR3 bases are TGCGCCAGCAGCTTCTGGCAGAACACTGAAGCTTTCTTT. It is translated as CASSFWQNTEAFF.

The J gene is TRBJ2-7, the V gene TRBV28; 8 bases map to TRBD1. The junction had 9 bases not matched to a gene; V was cut back by 5 bases and J by 12 bases. The CDR3 has 12 residues. The germline V gene has CDR1 MDHEN and CDR2 SYDVKM. DNA for the CDR3: TGTGCCAGCAGTATCCCGGGACAGGTGGTGTACTTC. Translating gives CASSIPGQVVYF. The full variable domain, in which reference TRBV28 and TRBJ2-7 provide the parts outside the CDR3, is DVKVTQSSRYLVKRTGEKVFLECVQDMDHENMFWYRQDPGLGLRLIYFSYDVKMKEKGDIPEGYSVSREKKERFSLILESASTNQTSMYLCASSIPGQVVYFGPGTRLTVT.

This clone was recorded once. This chain connects TRBV5-1 to TRBJ2-1; D gene unclear. V lost 0 bases, J lost 6 bases, and 10 bases lay in between. The length of the CDR3 is 14 residues. Germline CDR1 and CDR2: SGHRS and YFSETQ. The CDR3 sequence: CASSLVGEGNEQFF. CDR3 DNA sequence: TGCGCCAGCAGCTTGGTTGGGGAAGGCAATGAGCAGTTCTTC. Using reference TRBV5-1 and TRBJ2-1 for the parts outside the CDR3, the full variable domain is KAGVTQTPRYLIKTRGQQVTLSCSPISGHRSVSWYQQTPGQGLQFLFEYFSETQRNKGNFPGRFSGRQFSNSRSEMNVSTLELGDSALYLCASSLVGEGNEQFFGPGTRLTVL.

The V and J genes are TRBV11-2 and TRBJ2-5; TRBD2 might be the D (6 bases). V shed 2 bases and J shed 2 bases, with 18 bases lying between them. Germline CDR1 is SGHAT and CDR2 is FQNNGV. This CDR3 has 17 residues. The CDR3 here is CASSLRALSGLQETQYF. The CDR3 DNA reads as TGTGCCAGCAGCTTAAGGGCCCTTAGCGGACTACAAGAGACCCAGTACTTC.

V usage is TRBV28 and J usage is TRBJ2-7, with D uncertain. Germline V gives CDR1 MDHEN, CDR2 SYDVKM. V was shortened by 4 bases and J by 3 bases, with 7 bases between the two germline ends. The CDR3 has 12 amino acids. The CDR3 region has the DNA TGTGCCAGCAGTTCTGAGAGCTACGAGCAGTACTTC. This encodes CASSSESYEQYF.

The chain employs TRBV21-1 and TRBJ1-1; TRBD1, as called in the table, went unchecked against the DNA. TRBV21-1 is listed as a pseudogene. The CDR3 loop spans 13 amino acids. This chain's CDR3 is CASSTNTGAEAFF. The DNA for the CDR3 is TGTGCCAGCAGCACCAATACAGGGGCTGAAGCTTTCTTT.

The chain has TRBV9 and TRBJ2-1, with D tentatively TRBD1 (5 bases). V lost 4 bases and J lost 8, with 13 bases in between. Germline loops: CDR1 SGDLS, CDR2 YYNGEE. The CDR3 has 13 amino acids. Written as DNA, the CDR3 is TGTGCCAGCAGCAATTTCCAAGGGGATGAGCAGTTCTTC. This sequence encodes CASSNFQGDEQFF.

J is TRBJ2-2 and V is TRBV6-1; D uncertain. V was cut by 7 bases and J by 7 bases, with 4 bases left in between. Germline lookup yields CDR1 MNHNS and CDR2 SASEGT. CDR3 size: 10 residues. The CDR3 protein is CASKRGELFF. The CDR3 DNA is TGTGCCAGCAAGCGCGGGGAGCTGTTTTTT.

This chain uses TRBV27 with TRBJ2-1; 7 bases match TRBD1. Germline V gene data show CDR1 as MNHEY and CDR2 as SMNVEV (reference sequence). After removal of 5 bases from V and 7 bases from J, the junction contained 8 bases not matched to a gene. The CDR3 is 14 residues long. The CDR3 loop is CASSGQEHTNEQFF. CDR3 DNA sequence: TGTGCCAGCAGTGGACAGGAACACACTAATGAGCAGTTCTTC.

CDR3 amino acids: CASSVASGTSVTYEQYF. In nucleotides, the CDR3 is TGTGCCAGCAGCGTAGCTTCAGGGACTAGCGTCACCTACGAGCAGTACTTC. V and J are TRBV9 and TRBJ2-7, with TRBD2 identical over 10 bases. With V trimmed by 0 bases and J by 2 bases, 8 bases remained unmatched. CDR3 size: 17 residues. Germline-derived CDR1 and CDR2 are SGDLS and YYNGEE.

This chain uses TRBV27 with TRBJ1-4; weak D call: TRBD1 (5 bases). V gave up 1 base and J gave up 3 bases, with 9 bases separating them. CDR3 size: 15 residues. Germline lookup yields CDR1 MNHEY and CDR2 SMNVEV (reference sequence). CDR3 sequence: CASSLYGAANEKLFF. The CDR3 DNA reads as TGTGCCAGCAGTTTATATGGGGCGGCTAATGAAAAACTGTTTTTT.